This paragraph covers one T cell receptor (beta chain) sequence. These data belong to a study of cytotoxic CD8 clonotypes in ibrutinib-treated CLL. Using immunoSEQ multiplex PCR, the repertoire was profiled, and TCRdb retains in-frame clones only, with some absent. The table includes 300,000 or so clones, 67% detected once. The receptor's source is a human donor with chronic lymphocytic leukemia. Sequencing used PBMCs, obtained after 36 months of ibrutinib treatment.

CDR3 region: CASSAAGTQYEQYF. CDR3 sequence (DNA): TGTGCCAGCAGTGCAGCCGGGACGCAGTACGAGCAGTACTTC. The rearrangement links TRBV27 to TRBJ2-7; TRBD1 or TRBD2 may be the D gene (5 bases each). V was cut by 5 bases and J by 4 bases, with 15 bases left in between. The CDR3 is made up of 14 amino acids. CDR1 and CDR2 (germline): MNHEY, SMNVEV (reference sequence).